These 7 T cell receptor beta chains share one sample of origin, sequenced in a study of identical twins. TCRdb processed the 5' RACE reads anew with MiXCR; each CDR3 protein has one entry. The table lists around 200,000 distinct CDR3 sequences, around a tenth of them singletons. The material sequenced was memory (CD45RO+) T cells sorted from blood. The receptors were sampled from a woman under 30 in good health.

This clonotype was recorded at least ten times. In nucleotides, the CDR3 is TGTGCCAGCAGTTCCCCCCCATCCTCTAGCACAGATACGCAGTATTTT. Translating gives CASSSPPSSSTDTQYF. The chain employs TRBV12-3 or TRBV12-4 and TRBJ2-3; D gene unclear. Trimming pared 4 bases from V and 0 bases from J, leaving 14 bases between. The CDR3 runs 16 residues.

V usage is TRBV7-6 and J usage is TRBJ2-7; 9 bases align to TRBD1. The V gene's germline CDR1 is SGHVS and CDR2 FNYEAQ. CDR3 size: 14 residues. J gave up 7 bases and V 5 bases, and 9 bases lay outside the gene matches. The CDR3 region has the DNA TGTGCCAGCAGCCCTGGACAGGGGTTTGAAGAGCAGTACTTC. This gives the protein CASSPGQGFEEQYF.

The chain is built from TRBV2 and TRBJ2-1, with D unclear. The CDR3 totals 13 residues. V lost 3 bases, J lost 4 bases, and 7 bases lay in between. The germline CDR1 and CDR2 sequences are SNHLY and FYNNEI. The CDR3 here is CASSEWRYNEQFF. The CDR3 region has the DNA TGTGCCAGCAGTGAGTGGCGGTACAATGAGCAGTTCTTC.

In its sample, this clonotype was seen many times. The genes are TRBV12-3 or TRBV12-4 and TRBJ2-3; D possibly uses TRBD1 or TRBD2 (5 bases each). The CDR3 totals 13 residues. The ends were cut back, 6 bases at V and 4 bases at J, with 11 bases in the middle. The CDR3 DNA reads as TGTGCCAGCAGGCCCGGGGCGGCAGATACGCAGTATTTT. As protein: CASRPGAADTQYF.

V usage is TRBV25-1 and J usage is TRBJ2-7, with 10 bases matching TRBD1. V was pared by 4 bases and J by 2 bases, with 2 bases of the junction left unmatched. This CDR3 contains 14 residues. CDR1 and CDR2 from the germline V gene are MGHDK and SYGVNS. CDR3 in amino acids: CASSAGQGPYEQYF. The CDR3 DNA is TGTGCCAGCAGTGCGGGACAGGGGCCCTACGAGCAGTACTTC.

The genes are TRBV7-9 and TRBJ1-1; D is unclear. V was clipped by 5 bases and J by 2 bases, with 15 bases between them. Germline V lookup: CDR1 SEHNR, CDR2 FQNEAQ (reference sequence). This CDR3 spans 15 amino acids. The CDR3 DNA is TGTGCCAGCAGCCGGGTCGGAACTGGAAACACTGAAGCTTTCTTT. It is translated as CASSRVGTGNTEAFF.

In its sample, this clonotype was seen many times. The chain carries TRBV12-3 or TRBV12-4 and TRBJ1-2, with 8 bases that match TRBD1. After removal of 5 bases from V and 4 bases from J, the junction contained 3 bases not matched to a gene. This CDR3 region has 13 residues. CDR3 loop: CASSIGTGYGYTF. CDR3 in DNA: TGTGCCAGCAGTATAGGGACAGGCTATGGCTACACCTTC.